A selection of T cell receptor beta chains follows, all from one sample in a study of cytomegalovirus exposure and HLA in healthy donors. TCRdb's table, derived via immunoSEQ multiplex PCR, lists solely in-frame clones and lacks some. The repertoire includes some 120,000 clones, about 84% of them detected once, and more than 3% sits in the top ten. Sequencing was performed on PBMCs. The receptors shown here come from a man in his late teens or twenties in good health and CMV-seropositive. The CDR3 runs from the conserved cysteine through the conserved F or W. A D gene is named only where the DNA matches it firmly. Expanded clones get a size class; other rows say once, few or many, or leave the size out.

TRBJ2-3	TRBV6-4	NA	TRBD1	CASSATGSTDTQYF	TGTGCCAGCAGCGCGACAGGGTCCACAGATACGCAGTATTTT
TRBJ2-1	TRBV7-6	NA	NA	CASSLLVSGQFF	TGTGCCAGCAGCTTATTAGTATCAGGGCAGTTCTTC
TRBJ1-5	TRBV6-5	NA	NA	CASRRTPLPNQPQHF	TGTGCCAGCAGACGAACTCCCCTACCTAATCAGCCCCAGCATTTT
TRBJ1-5	TRBV11-2	NA	NA	CASSSNSKNQPQHF	TGTGCCAGCAGCTCGAACAGCAAAAATCAGCCCCAGCATTTT
TRBJ2-1	TRBV21-1	once	NA	CASGGLAGDDEQFF	TGTGCCAGCGGGGGATTGGCAGGGGATGATGAGCAGTTCTTC
TRBJ2-7	TRBV5-1	NA	TRBD1	CASSRTNGDSYEQYF	TGCGCCAGCAGCCGAACCAATGGGGACAGCTACGAGCAGTACTTC
TRBJ2-1	TRBV5-1	NA	NA	CASSSDSYSEQFF	TGCGCCAGCAGCTCAGACAGCTATAGTGAGCAGTTCTTC
TRBJ2-2	TRBV6-5	NA	NA	CASSQMSGELFF	TGTGCCAGCAGCCAAATGTCCGGGGAGCTGTTTTTT
TRBJ2-3	TRBV7-8	NA	NA	CASRDITDTQYF	TGTGCCAGCAGGGACATCACAGATACGCAGTATTTT
TRBJ2-6	TRBV27	few	NA	CASSSSVRSGANVLTF	TGTGCCAGCAGTTCTAGTGTGCGCTCTGGGGCCAACGTCCTGACTTTC
TRBJ1-5	TRBV6-5	NA	TRBD1	CASSGQGDQPQHF	TGTGCCAGCAGTGGACAGGGAGATCAGCCCCAGCATTTT
TRBJ2-1	TRBV6-6	few	NA	CASSYVLDNEQFF	TGTGCCAGCAGTTACGTCTTAGACAATGAGCAGTTCTTC
TRBJ2-5	TRBV7-9	NA	NA	CASSLDGNQETQYF	TGTGCCAGCAGTCTAGACGGCAACCAAGAGACCCAGTACTTC
TRBJ1-2	TRBV30	NA	NA	CAWTTDSGYTF	TGTGCCTGGACTACAGACAGTGGCTACACCTTC
TRBJ1-1	TRBV5-1	NA	TRBD1	CASSYNSGTGGTEAFF	TGCGCCAGCAGCTATAACTCCGGGACAGGAGGGACTGAAGCTTTCTTT
TRBJ2-7	TRBV6-5	once	TRBD2	CASRRTSGKNEQYF	TGTGCCAGCAGGAGGACTAGCGGGAAGAACGAGCAGTACTTC
TRBJ2-6	TRBV25-1	NA	NA	CASSELSGSGANVLTF	TGTGCCAGCAGTGAACTCTCCGGCTCTGGGGCCAACGTCCTGACTTTC
TRBJ2-7	TRBV6-5	NA	NA	CASSQQGTKYF	TGTGCCAGCAGTCAACAGGGCACGAAGTACTTC
TRBJ1-5	TRBV30	few	NA	CAWSVGSGRSNQPQHF	TGTGCCTGGAGTGTTGGATCAGGTAGAAGCAATCAGCCCCAGCATTTT
TRBJ1-6	TRBV7-6	NA	NA	CASSLGTGLGNSPLHF	TGTGCCAGCAGCTTAGGAACAGGGTTAGGGAATTCACCCCTCCACTTT
TRBJ2-5	TRBV7-2	NA	NA	CASSLDSQETQYF	TGTGCCAGCAGCCTGGACAGCCAAGAGACCCAGTACTTC
TRBJ2-1	TRBV27	once	TRBD1	CASSRDRGRNEQFF	TGTGCCAGTTCCCGGGACAGGGGGCGGAATGAGCAGTTCTTC
TRBJ1-2	TRBV7-9	NA	NA	CASSSVGGSGGGYTF	TGTGCCAGCAGCTCAGTGGGGGGATCGGGGGGGGGCTACACCTTC
TRBJ1-1	TRBV28	few	NA	CASSRNTNTEAFF	TGTGCCAGCAGCCGTAACACGAACACTGAAGCTTTCTTT
TRBJ2-5	TRBV20-1	NA	NA	CSAGSGETQYF	TGCAGTGCGGGCAGTGGGGAGACCCAGTACTTC
TRBJ1-5	TRBV9	NA	NA	CASSVAGLGQPQHF	TGTGCCAGCAGCGTAGCGGGGTTGGGTCAGCCCCAGCATTTT
TRBJ2-1	TRBV11-2	NA	NA	CASNLGIRDEQFF	TGTGCCAGCAACCTAGGTATACGAGATGAGCAGTTCTTC
TRBJ1-4	TRBV7-2	NA	TRBD1	CASSQPGQDNEKLFF	TGTGCCAGCAGCCAACCGGGACAGGATAATGAAAAACTGTTTTTT
TRBJ1-5	TRBV10-3	NA	TRBD1	CAISERDSGYSNQPQHF	TGTGCCATCAGTGAGAGGGACAGCGGATATAGCAATCAGCCCCAGCATTTT
TRBJ1-3	TRBV25-1	NA	NA	CASSENRVHTIYF	TGTGCCAGCAGTGAAAACAGGGTTCACACCATATATTTT
TRBJ1-6	TRBV19	NA	NA	CASRRQSSYNSPLHF	TGTGCCAGTAGGAGACAGAGCTCCTATAATTCACCCCTCCACTTT
TRBJ1-3	TRBV6-1	NA	NA	CAIQVPPGGGNTIYF	TGTGCCATCCAAGTGCCACCGGGGGGAGGAAACACCATATATTTT
TRBJ1-2	TRBV30	NA	NA	CAWSFRGNYGYTF	TGTGCCTGGAGTTTCAGGGGAAACTATGGCTACACCTTC
TRBJ1-1	TRBV21-1	NA	NA	CASSKAAPTEAFF	TGTGCCAGCAGCAAAGCGGCACCCACTGAAGCTTTCTTT
TRBJ1-2	TRBV4-3	NA	NA	CASSQVNNHYGYTF	TGCGCCAGCAGCCAAGTTAACAACCACTATGGCTACACCTTC
TRBJ2-6	TRBV5-1	NA	TRBD1	CASSFATTGDFSGANVLTF	TGCGCCAGCAGTTTTGCCACCACAGGGGATTTCTCTGGGGCCAACGTCCTGACTTTC
TRBJ1-2	TRBV4-3	NA	TRBD1	CASSPGQGAQNGYTF	TGCGCCAGCAGCCCAGGACAGGGGGCGCAGAATGGCTACACCTTC
TRBJ2-3	TRBV19	NA	NA	CASSITTWTDTQYF	TGTGCCAGTAGTATCACTACCTGGACAGATACGCAGTATTTT
TRBJ2-7	TRBV27	NA	TRBD1	CASSMGTGNEQYF	TGTGCCAGCAGTATGGGGACAGGGAACGAGCAGTACTTC
TRBJ1-5	TRBV10-3	NA	NA	CAIRGQGNQPQHF	TGTGCCATCAGGGGACAAGGCAATCAGCCCCAGCATTTT
TRBJ1-1	TRBV9	once	NA	CASSVGGDTEAFF	TGTGCCAGCAGCGTAGGGGGGGACACTGAAGCTTTCTTT
TRBJ1-6	TRBV7-2	few	NA	CASSLDPGVDYSPLHF	TGTGCCAGCAGCTTAGATCCAGGGGTGGACTATTCACCCCTCCACTTT
TRBJ1-6	TRBV5-1	NA	NA	CASRDTYNSPLHF	TGCGCCAGCCGGGACACTTATAATTCACCCCTCCACTTT
TRBJ1-3	TRBV5-1	NA	TRBD1	CASSSPSEPRDRYSGNTIYF	TGCGCCAGCAGCTCTCCCTCTGAACCCCGGGACAGATACTCTGGAAACACCATATATTTT
TRBJ1-5	TRBV6-5	NA	NA	CASSYSRGGGQPQHF	TGTGCCAGCAGTTACTCTCGGGGGGGTGGGCAGCCCCAGCATTTT
TRBJ1-1	TRBV6-5	NA	NA	CASSDRHPRTEAFF	TGTGCCAGCAGTGACCGACACCCTCGCACTGAAGCTTTCTTT